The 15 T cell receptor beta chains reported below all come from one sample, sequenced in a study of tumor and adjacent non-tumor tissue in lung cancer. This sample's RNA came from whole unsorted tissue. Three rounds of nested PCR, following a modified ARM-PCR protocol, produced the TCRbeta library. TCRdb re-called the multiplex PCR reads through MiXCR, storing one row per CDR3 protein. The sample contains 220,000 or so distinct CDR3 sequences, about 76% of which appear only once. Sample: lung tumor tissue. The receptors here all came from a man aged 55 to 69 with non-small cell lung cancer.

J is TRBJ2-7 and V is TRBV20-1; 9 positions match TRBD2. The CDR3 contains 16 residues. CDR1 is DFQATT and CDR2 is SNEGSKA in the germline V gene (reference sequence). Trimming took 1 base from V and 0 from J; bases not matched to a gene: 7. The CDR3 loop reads CSARGRLAASSYEQYF. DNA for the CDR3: TGCAGTGCTAGAGGGAGACTAGCGGCAAGCTCCTACGAGCAGTACTTC.

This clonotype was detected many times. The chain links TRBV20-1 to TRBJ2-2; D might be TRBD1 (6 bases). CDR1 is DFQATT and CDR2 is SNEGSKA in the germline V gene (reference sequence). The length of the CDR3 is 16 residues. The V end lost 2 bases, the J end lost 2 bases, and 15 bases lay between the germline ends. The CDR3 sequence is CSARTPRTVNTGELFF. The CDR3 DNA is TGCAGTGCTAGAACCCCTCGGACAGTCAACACCGGGGAGCTGTTTTTT.

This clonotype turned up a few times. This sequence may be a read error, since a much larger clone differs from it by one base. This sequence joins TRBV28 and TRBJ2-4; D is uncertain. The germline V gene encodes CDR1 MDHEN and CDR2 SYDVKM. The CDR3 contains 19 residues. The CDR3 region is CVSSSQVVNRQIAKNIQYF. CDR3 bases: TGTGTCAGCAGTTCTCAGGTGGTTAACCGCCAAATAGCCAAAAACATTCAGTACTTC.

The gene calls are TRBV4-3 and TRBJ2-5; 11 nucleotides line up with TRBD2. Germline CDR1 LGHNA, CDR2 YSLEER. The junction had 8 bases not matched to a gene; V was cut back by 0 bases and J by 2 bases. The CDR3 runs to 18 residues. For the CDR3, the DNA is TGCGCCAGCAGCCAAGATTTAGCGGGAGGGGTCGCACAAGAGACCCAGTACTTC. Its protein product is CASSQDLAGGVAQETQYF.

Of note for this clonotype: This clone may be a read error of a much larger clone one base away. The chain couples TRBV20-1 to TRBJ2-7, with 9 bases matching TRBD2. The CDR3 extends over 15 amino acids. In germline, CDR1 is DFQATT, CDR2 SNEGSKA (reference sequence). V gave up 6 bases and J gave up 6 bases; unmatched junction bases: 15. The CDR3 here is CSALTGAGGLTEQYF. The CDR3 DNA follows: TGCAGTGCCCTTACCGGGGCGGGGGGGCTTACCGAGCAGTACTTC.

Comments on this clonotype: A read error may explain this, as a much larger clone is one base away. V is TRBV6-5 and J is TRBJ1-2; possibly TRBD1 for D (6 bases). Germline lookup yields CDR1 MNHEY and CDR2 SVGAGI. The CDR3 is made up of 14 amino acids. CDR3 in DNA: TGTGTCAGCAGTTACGATTTCAGGGGTTGGGGCTACACCTTC. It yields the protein CVSSYDFRGWGYTF.

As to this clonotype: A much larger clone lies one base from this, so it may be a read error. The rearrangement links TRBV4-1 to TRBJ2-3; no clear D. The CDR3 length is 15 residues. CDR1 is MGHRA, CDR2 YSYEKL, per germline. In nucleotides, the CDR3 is TGCGCCAGCAACCAAGTGAACTCTCCCACAGATACGCAGTATTTT. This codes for CASNQVNSPTDTQYF.

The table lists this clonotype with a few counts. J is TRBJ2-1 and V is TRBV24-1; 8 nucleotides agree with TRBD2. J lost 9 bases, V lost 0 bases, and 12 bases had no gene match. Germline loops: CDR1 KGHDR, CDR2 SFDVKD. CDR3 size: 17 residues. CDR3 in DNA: TGTGCCACCAGTGATTTGCCCGGGGCGGGAGGCCAGAGTGAGCAGTTCTTC. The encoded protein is CATSDLPGAGGQSEQFF.

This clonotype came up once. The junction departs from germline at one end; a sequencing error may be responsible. The CDR3 DNA reads TGTGCCAGCAACTTAGTAGCTCCTAACGAGCAGTACTTC. It codes for CASNLVAPNEQYF. This chain joins TRBV7-8 and TRBJ2-7; no reliable D call. The CDR3 sequence is 13 residues long. Germline values: CDR1 SGHVS, CDR2 FQNEAQ.

The CDR3 DNA reads as TGCAGCGTCGTGTTCGAGACCCAGTACTTC. Translation: CSVVFETQYF. The V call is TRBV29-1, the J call TRBJ2-5; D gene ambiguous. V dropped 6 bases and J dropped 5 bases, with 7 bases sitting between them. This CDR3 has 10 residues. Germline V gene sequence: CDR1 SQVTM, CDR2 ANQGSEA. Full variable domain (outside the CDR3, taken from reference TRBV29-1 and TRBJ2-5): SAVISQKPSRDICQRGTSLTIQCQVDSQVTMMFWYRQQPGQSLTLIATANQGSEATYESGFVIDKFPISRPNLTFSTLTVSNMSPEDSSIYLCSVVFETQYFGPGTRLLVL.

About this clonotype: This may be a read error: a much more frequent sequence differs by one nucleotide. The CDR3 reads CASSRLGQLFF. The DNA of the CDR3 is TGTGCCAGCAGCCGACTAGGGCAGCTGTTTTTT. The V and J genes are TRBV12-3 or TRBV12-4 and TRBJ2-2; maybe TRBD2 (6 bases). The CDR3 loop spans 11 amino acids. The V end lost 6 bases, the J end lost 12 bases, and 11 bases lay between the germline ends.

CDR3 sequence: CASSVTGAETQYF. As DNA, the CDR3 is TGTGCCAGCAGCGTGACAGGGGCAGAGACCCAGTACTTC. V and J are TRBV5-5 and TRBJ2-5; 8 bases match TRBD1. The CDR3 consists of 13 residues. CDR1 SGHKS and CDR2 YYEKEE come from the germline V gene (reference sequence). Trimming took 4 bases from V and 4 from J; bases not matched to a gene: 3.

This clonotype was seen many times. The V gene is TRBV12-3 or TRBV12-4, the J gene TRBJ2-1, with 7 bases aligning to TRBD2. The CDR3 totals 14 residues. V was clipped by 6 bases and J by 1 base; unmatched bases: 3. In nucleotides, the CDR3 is TGTGCCAGCAGGGCTAGCGGTTCCTACAATGAGCAGTTCTTC. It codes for CASRASGSYNEQFF.

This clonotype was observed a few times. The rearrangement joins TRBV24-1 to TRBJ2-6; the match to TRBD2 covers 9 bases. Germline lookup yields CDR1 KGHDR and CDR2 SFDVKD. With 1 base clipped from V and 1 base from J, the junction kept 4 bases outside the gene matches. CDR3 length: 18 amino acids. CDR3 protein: CATSDLSSGDSGANVLTF. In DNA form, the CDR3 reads TGTGCCACCAGTGATTTATCTAGCGGGGATTCTGGGGCCAACGTCCTGACTTTC.

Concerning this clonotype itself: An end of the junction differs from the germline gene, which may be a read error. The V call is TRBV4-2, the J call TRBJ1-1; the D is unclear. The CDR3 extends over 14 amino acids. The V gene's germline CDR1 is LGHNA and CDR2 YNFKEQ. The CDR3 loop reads CANSTGEMDTEAFF. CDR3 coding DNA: TGTGCCAACAGCACTGGGGAGATGGACACTGAAGCTTTCTTT.